This paragraph reports one T cell receptor beta chain. The entry originates in a study of blood T cell repertoires in COVID-19. Produced via immunoSEQ multiplex PCR; TCRdb's table is partial and in-frame only. This sample has roughly 230,000 clones, with about four fifths found just once. CDR3 size: 14 residues. V was shortened by 3 bases and J by 2 bases, with 13 bases between the two germline ends. The V gene's germline CDR1 is GTSNPN and CDR2 SVGIG (reference sequence). The sample consisted of peripheral blood. This receptor was obtained from a man in his forties or fifties with active or convalescent COVID-19. The gene calls are TRBV30 and TRBJ1-1; possible D gene TRBD1, 5 bases. The CDR3 nucleotides are TGTGCCTGGAGAAGCAAGGGGTCCAACACTGAAGCTTTCTTT. Translated: CAWRSKGSNTEAFF.